This TCR beta chain stems from a study of blood T cell repertoires in COVID-19. Method: immunoSEQ multiplex PCR; TCRdb's copy keeps in-frame clones and lacks some. The sample lists under 60,000 clones; around 88% were seen once. The V and J ends lost 3 bases and 6 bases, in that order; junction bases with no gene match: 9. The germline CDR1 and CDR2 sequences are SGHKS and YYEKEE (reference sequence). This CDR3 is 15 amino acids long. Sequencing was carried out using peripheral blood. This TCR was recovered from a human donor in a cohort sampled during active COVID-19. V is TRBV5-5 and J is TRBJ1-1, with 9 bases identical to TRBD1. This CDR3 reads CASSSGQGLDAEAFF. CDR3 sequence (DNA): TGTGCCAGCAGCTCAGGACAGGGGTTAGACGCTGAAGCTTTCTTT.